Presented here are 8 T cell receptor beta chains from one specimen sequenced in a study of long-term antiretroviral therapy in people with HIV. The run of the v3.0 immunoSEQ assay was at survey level. The repertoire was sequenced with immunoSEQ multiplex PCR; TCRdb's copy has only in-frame clones and lacks some. The sample contains around 30,000 clones, 85% of which appear only once. This material consisted of unsorted PBMCs, taken 2.3 years after starting antiretroviral therapy. These receptors all stem from a man aged 35-49 years with HIV.

The rearrangement links TRBV21-1 to TRBJ2-3; TRBD2 is the table's D call and was not checked against the DNA. TRBV21-1 is a pseudogene locus. CDR3 length: 14 residues. The CDR3 protein is CASSRGTSTDTQYF. The CDR3 DNA reads TGTGCCAGCAGTAGAGGAACTAGCACAGATACGCAGTATTTT.

The chain links TRBV19 to TRBJ1-2; no reliable D call. Germline-derived CDR1 and CDR2 are LNHDA and SQIVND (reference sequence). The V end was cut by 10 bases, the J end by 6 bases, with 15 bases between. The CDR3 has 12 amino acids. The CDR3 loop reads CATSFGINGYTF. CDR3 DNA: TGTGCCACCTCCTTTGGGATCAATGGCTACACCTTC.

This clone has only one observation. Here the CDR3 reads CAWAGKTSGSYEQYF. CDR3 coding DNA: TGTGCCTGGGCCGGAAAGACTAGCGGGAGCTACGAGCAGTACTTC. This chain connects TRBV30 to TRBJ2-7; 12 nucleotides align to TRBD2. J lost 3 bases, V lost 5 bases, and 8 bases had no gene match. CDR1 GTSNPN and CDR2 SVGIG come from the germline V gene (reference sequence). The length of the CDR3 is 15 residues.

This chain uses TRBV2 with TRBJ2-7; D is tentatively TRBD1 or TRBD2 (5 bases each). The CDR3 is 13 amino acids. Germline V gene data show CDR1 as SNHLY and CDR2 as FYNNEI. V was cut by 6 bases and J by 9 bases, with 18 bases left in between. The CDR3 nucleotides are TGTGCCAGCAGCCGGGACCTACCCATCGGGCAGTACTTC. Translation: CASSRDLPIGQYF.

The gene calls are TRBV9 and TRBJ1-4, with D possibly being TRBD1 (5 bases). This CDR3 comprises 15 residues. The V end was cut by 0 bases, the J end by 7 bases, with 13 bases between. Germline assignment: CDR1 SGDLS and CDR2 YYNGEE. The CDR3 sequence is CASSVADSVSEKLFF. The CDR3 DNA sequence: TGTGCCAGCAGCGTAGCTGACAGCGTCTCTGAAAAACTGTTTTTT.

This clone was seen a few times. CDR3 amino acids: CASSLVGQGNSNQPQHF. Here the CDR3 DNA reads TGTGCCAGCAGCTTAGTAGGACAGGGGAATAGCAATCAGCCCCAGCATTTT. The chain combines TRBV11-1 with TRBJ1-5; TRBD1 aligns across 9 bases. The CDR3 is 17 amino acids. Germline assignment: CDR1 SGHAT and CDR2 FQDESV (reference sequence). The J segment lost 0 bases and the V segment lost 1 base, leaving 4 bases of the junction unmatched.

CDR3: CASSLETPTGGYTF. The CDR3 DNA is TGTGCCAGCAGCTTAGAGACTCCCACGGGTGGCTACACCTTC. The rearrangement links TRBV11-2 to TRBJ1-2; unclear D gene. The germline V gene encodes CDR1 SGHAT and CDR2 FQNNGV. Trimming removed 0 bases at V and 7 bases at J, with 12 bases between. The CDR3 spans 14 residues.

This rearrangement joins TRBV10-2 to TRBJ2-2; 9 bases align to TRBD1. There are 17 residues in the CDR3. From germline, CDR1 is WSHSY and CDR2 SAAADI. Germline trimming cut 2 bases from V and 4 bases from J; bases unmatched to any gene: 8. In DNA form, the CDR3 reads TGCGCCAGCAGTGAGCCTAGGACAGGGGTAGGCACCGGGGAGCTGTTTTTT. Protein: CASSEPRTGVGTGELFF.